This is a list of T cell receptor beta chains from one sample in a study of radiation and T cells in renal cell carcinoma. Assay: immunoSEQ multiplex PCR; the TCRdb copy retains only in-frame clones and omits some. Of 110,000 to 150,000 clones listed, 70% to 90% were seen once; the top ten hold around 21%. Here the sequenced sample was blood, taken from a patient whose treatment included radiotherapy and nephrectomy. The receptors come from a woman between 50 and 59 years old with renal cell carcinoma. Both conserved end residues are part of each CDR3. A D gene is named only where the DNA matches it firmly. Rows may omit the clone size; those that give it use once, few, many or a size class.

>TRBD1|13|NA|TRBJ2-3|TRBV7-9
CAIPTGSTDTQYF
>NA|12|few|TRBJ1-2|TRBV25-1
CASSSPEMIYTF
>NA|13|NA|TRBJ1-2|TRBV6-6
CASTLAGDYGYTF
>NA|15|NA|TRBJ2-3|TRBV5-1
CASSLQRATTDTQYF
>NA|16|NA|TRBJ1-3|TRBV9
CASSVTPGTPGNTIYF
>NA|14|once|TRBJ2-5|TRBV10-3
CAISESTGSETQYF
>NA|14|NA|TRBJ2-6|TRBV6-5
CASNPALGANVLTF
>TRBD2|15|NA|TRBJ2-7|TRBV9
CASSVLAGGTYEQYF
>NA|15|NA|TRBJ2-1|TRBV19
CASRRSRELDNEQFF
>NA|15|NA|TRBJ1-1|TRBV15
CATSREDRQNTEAFF
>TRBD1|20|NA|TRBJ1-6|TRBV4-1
CASSQDSGTGGSSYNSPLHF
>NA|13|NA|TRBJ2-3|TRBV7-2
CASSLVSGDTQYF
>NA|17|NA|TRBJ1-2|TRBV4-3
CASSQGVQGGANYGYTF
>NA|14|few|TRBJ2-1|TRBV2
CASIVNLAYNEQFF
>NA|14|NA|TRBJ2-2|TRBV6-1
CASSDRLDTGELFF
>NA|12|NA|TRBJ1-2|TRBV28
CASRGANYGYTF
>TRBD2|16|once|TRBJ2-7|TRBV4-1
CASSQDGGRPTYEQYF
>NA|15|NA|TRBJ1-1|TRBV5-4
CASSLAGSGSTEAFF
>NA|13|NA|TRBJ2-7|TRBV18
CASSQQGPYEQYF
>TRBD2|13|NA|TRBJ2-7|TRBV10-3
CATHRGSGGSQYF
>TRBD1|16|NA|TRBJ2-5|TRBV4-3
CASSRIGTGHGETQYF
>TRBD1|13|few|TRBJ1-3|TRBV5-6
CASSQRQGSTIYF
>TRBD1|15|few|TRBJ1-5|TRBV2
CASSERQGKDQPQHF
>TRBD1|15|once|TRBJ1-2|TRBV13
CASSPGQGSIYGYTF
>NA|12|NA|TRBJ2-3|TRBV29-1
CSVEWRGGTQYF
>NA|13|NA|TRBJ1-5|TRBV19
CASTRDSNQPQHF
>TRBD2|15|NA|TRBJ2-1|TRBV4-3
CASSRTRGGYNEQFF
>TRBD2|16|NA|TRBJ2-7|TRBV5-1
CASSFTGLAETSEQYF
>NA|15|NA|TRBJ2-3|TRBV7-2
CASRPPGAGTDTQYF
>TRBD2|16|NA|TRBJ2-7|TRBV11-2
CASSLDLSSGEGEQYF
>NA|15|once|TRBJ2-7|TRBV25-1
CASSEGFIGDWEQYF
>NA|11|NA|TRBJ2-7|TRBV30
CAWSPVYEQYF
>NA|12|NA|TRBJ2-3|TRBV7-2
CASSFSTDTQYF
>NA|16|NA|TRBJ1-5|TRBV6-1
CASSGGGGLGNQPQHF
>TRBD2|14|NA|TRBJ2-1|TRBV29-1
CSVERGRAVNEQFF
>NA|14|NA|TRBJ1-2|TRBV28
CASTLGRTGGGYTF
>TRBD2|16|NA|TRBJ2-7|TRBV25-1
CASSGTSSGRIYEQYF
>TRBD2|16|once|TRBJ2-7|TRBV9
CASSVGGRDGSYEQYF
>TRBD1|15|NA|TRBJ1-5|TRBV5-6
CASSAGTGGNQPQHF
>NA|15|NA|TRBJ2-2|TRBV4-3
CASSPQTLGAGELFF
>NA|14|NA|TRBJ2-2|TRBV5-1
CASSFLRNTGELFF
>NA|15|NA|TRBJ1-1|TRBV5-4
CASSLKVTGRTEAFF
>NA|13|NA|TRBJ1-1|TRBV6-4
CASSREQNTEAFF
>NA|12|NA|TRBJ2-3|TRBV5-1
CASSLRADTQYF
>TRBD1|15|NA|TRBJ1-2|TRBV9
CASSVGTGGVNGYTF
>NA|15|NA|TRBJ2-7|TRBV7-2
CASSFDGQSSYEQYF
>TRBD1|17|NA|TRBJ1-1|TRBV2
CASNRGQEIIMNTEAFF
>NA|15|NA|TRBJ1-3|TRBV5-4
CASSRDISSGNTIYF
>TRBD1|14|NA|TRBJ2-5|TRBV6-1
CASSKSGQQETQYF
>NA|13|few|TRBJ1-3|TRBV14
CASSQETQGDPYF
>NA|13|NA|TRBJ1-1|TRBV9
CASSGRGDTEAFF
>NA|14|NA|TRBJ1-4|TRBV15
CATSRGGMDEKLFF
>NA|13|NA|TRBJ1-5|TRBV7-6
CASSLRGNQPQHF
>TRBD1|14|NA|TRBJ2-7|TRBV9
CASSGGTGPYEQYF
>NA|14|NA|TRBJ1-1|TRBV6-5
CASSYTNRAGEAFF
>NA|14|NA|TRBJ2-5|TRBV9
CASSVEAVVETQYF
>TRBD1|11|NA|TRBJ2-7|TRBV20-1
CSARGTEYLYF
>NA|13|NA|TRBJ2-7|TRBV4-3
CASSRIGGVEQYF
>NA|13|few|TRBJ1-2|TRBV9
CASSAGGIYGYTF